The 17 T cell receptor beta chains given below trace back to one sample, sequenced in a study of beta chain features in type 1 diabetes. The authors reverse transcribed all of the isolated RNA, so sequencing captured expressed TCRB transcripts. Libraries were prepared by immunoSEQ multiplex PCR; TCRdb keeps only in-frame clonotypes and omits some of them. Of about 620,000 clones in the sample, around 15% are singletons; the top ten hold approximately 0.093%. The sequenced sample was naive CD4+ T cells from blood. All receptors come from a man between 18 and 29 years old in good health.

This clone occurred a few times. The chain is built from TRBV11-2 and TRBJ2-2; D is uncertain. Germline V CDR1 and CDR2: SGHAT, FQNNGV. Trimming shortened V by 5 bases and J by 6 bases, and 13 bases separated the two germline ends. The CDR3 runs to 14 residues. CDR3 nucleotide sequence: TGTGCCAGCAGCATAATCCGGGCCTCCGGGGAGCTGTTTTTT. Its protein is CASSIIRASGELFF.

The sample holds a few counts of this clone. This chain joins TRBV5-1 and TRBJ2-2; D unresolved. This CDR3 has 15 residues. Germline CDR1 reads SGHRS; CDR2 reads YFSETQ. The germline V and J ends were trimmed by 0 bases and 0 bases, with 6 bases remaining between them. CDR3 in DNA: TGCGCCAGCAGCTTGGCCGAAACGAACACCGGGGAGCTGTTTTTT. As protein: CASSLAETNTGELFF.

J is TRBJ2-4 and V is TRBV7-2; TRBD1 aligns across 7 bases. CDR1 is SGHTA and CDR2 is FQGNSA in the germline V gene. Unmatched junction bases numbered 10, after V lost 4 bases and J lost 1 base. The CDR3 contains 17 residues. CDR3 DNA sequence: TGTGCCAGCAGCTCCCGGATAGGGGGCATCGCCAAAAACATTCAGTACTTC. This gives the protein CASSSRIGGIAKNIQYF.

The V gene is TRBV5-1, the J gene TRBJ1-5; D unclear. Deletions cut 4 bases from V and 4 bases from J, with 15 bases between. The CDR3 contains 15 residues. Germline assignment: CDR1 SGHRS and CDR2 YFSETQ. CDR3 in amino acids: CASSLPRTPNQPQHF. Written as DNA, the CDR3 is TGCGCCAGCAGCCTTCCGAGGACCCCAAATCAGCCCCAGCATTTT.

This clone appeared a few times. V gene TRBV14 combines with J gene TRBJ2-7; 12 bases line up with TRBD2. Germline CDR1 reads SGHDN; CDR2 reads FVKESK. This CDR3 is 16 amino acids long. Trimming took 1 base from V and 3 from J; bases not matched to a gene: 4. The CDR3: CASSQGTSGTHYEQYF. The CDR3, as DNA: TGTGCCAGCAGCCAAGGGACTAGCGGGACCCACTACGAGCAGTACTTC. Combining the CDR3 with reference TRBV14 and TRBJ2-7 gives the whole variable domain EAGVTQFPSHSVIEKGQTVTLRCDPISGHDNLYWYRRVMGKEIKFLLHFVKESKQDESGMPNNRFLAERTGGTYSTLKVQPAELEDSGVYFCASSQGTSGTHYEQYFGPGTRLTVT.

This chain links TRBV12-5 with TRBJ1-2, with D maybe TRBD1 (6 bases). The CDR3 is 14 residues long. CDR1 LGHNT and CDR2 FRNRAP come from the germline V gene. The germline V and J ends were trimmed by 5 bases and 7 bases, with 17 bases remaining between them. DNA of the CDR3: TGTGCTAGTGGTCAGGGGCCGGGGGCGAGTGGCTACACCTTC. Protein product: CASGQGPGASGYTF.

The sample holds many counts of this clone. The chain recombines TRBV25-1 with TRBJ2-5; the match to TRBD2 covers 8 bases. Germline loops: CDR1 MGHDK, CDR2 SYGVNS. CDR3 size: 15 residues. J gave up 5 bases and V 6 bases, and 11 bases lay outside the gene matches. The DNA for the CDR3 is TGTGCCAGCAGCCCCGGGAGGGTCTTGGGCGAGACCCAGTACTTC. It encodes CASSPGRVLGETQYF.

This clone was seen more than once but under ten times. The chain combines TRBV6-4 with TRBJ2-1; TRBD2 aligns across 9 bases. CDR1 and CDR2 (germline): MRHNA, SNTAGT. The CDR3 runs 15 residues. Trimming removed 5 bases from V and 1 base from J; junction bases left unmatched: 3. The CDR3 protein is CASSIAGASYNEQFF. CDR3 sequence (DNA): TGTGCCAGCAGTATAGCGGGAGCGTCCTACAATGAGCAGTTCTTC.

This clone was found many times. The rearrangement links TRBV10-3 to TRBJ2-3; a possible D gene is TRBD1 (5 bases). Per the germline V gene, CDR1 is ENHRY and CDR2 is SYGVKD. The length of the CDR3 is 13 residues. V was clipped by 3 bases and J by 6 bases, with 10 bases between them. CDR3 residues: CAISDRVADTQYF. DNA for the CDR3: TGTGCCATCAGTGACAGGGTCGCGGATACGCAGTATTTT.

The sample holds a few counts of this clone. The genes are TRBV9 and TRBJ2-1; TRBD1 aligns across 10 bases. This CDR3 spans 16 amino acids. Germline trimming cut 2 bases from V and 2 bases from J; bases unmatched to any gene: 4. Germline assignment: CDR1 SGDLS and CDR2 YYNGEE. CDR3 sequence reads: CASSVVGTGAYNEQFF. CDR3 nucleotide sequence: TGTGCCAGCAGCGTCGTTGGGACAGGGGCCTACAATGAGCAGTTCTTC.

This chain uses TRBV9 with TRBJ1-5; 8 nucleotides line up with TRBD1. Unmatched junction bases numbered 7, after V lost 0 bases and J lost 14 bases. Germline V gene data show CDR1 as SGDLS and CDR2 as YYNGEE. CDR3 length equals 13 residues. DNA for the CDR3: TGTGCCAGCAGCGTAGGAGACAGGGGACAGGAGCATTTT. The encoded protein is CASSVGDRGQEHF.

This clone was seen a few times. The CDR3 DNA follows: TGTGCCTTGGTAGGACCGCCGAGAACCTATAATTCACCCCTCCACTTT. It encodes CALVGPPRTYNSPLHF. The genes are TRBV30 and TRBJ1-6; D ambiguous. Trimming took 7 bases from V and 2 from J, leaving 18 bases between them. The CDR3 has 16 amino acids. CDR1 and CDR2 (germline): GTSNPN, SVGIG (reference sequence).

Concerning this clone: In the same sample, other DNA sequences code for this CDR3. V gene TRBV10-3 combines with J gene TRBJ2-5; perhaps TRBD2 as D (6 bases). Germline V gene sequence: CDR1 ENHRY, CDR2 SYGVKD. Deletions cut 4 bases from V and 4 bases from J, with 7 bases between. The CDR3 covers 12 residues. CDR3 in DNA: TGTGCCATCAGTGTGGGAGGAGAGACCCAGTACTTC. It specifies CAISVGGETQYF.

This clone has a handful of counts. The V call is TRBV19, the J call TRBJ2-6, with unresolved D. Germline-derived CDR1 and CDR2 are LNHDA and SQIVND (reference sequence). This CDR3 comprises 14 residues. The ends were cut back, 8 bases at V and 0 bases at J, with 8 bases in the middle. CDR3 amino acids: CASFGLSGANVLTF. The CDR3 region has the DNA TGTGCCAGTTTTGGCCTCTCTGGGGCCAACGTCCTGACTTTC.

This CDR3 is CATSRDRLNTEAFF. The CDR3, as DNA: TGTGCCACCAGCAGGGACAGACTGAACACTGAAGCTTTCTTT. The chain has TRBV15 and TRBJ1-1; D perhaps matches TRBD1 (6 bases). Germline CDR1 LNHNV, CDR2 YYDKDF (reference sequence). V dropped 3 bases and J dropped 0 bases, with 8 bases sitting between them. The CDR3 has 14 amino acids.

There are a few counts of this clone. The V and J genes are TRBV21-1 and TRBJ2-5; the D call TRBD2 from the table was never checked on the DNA. TRBV21-1 is a recognized pseudogene. The CDR3 contains 15 residues. The CDR3 spells CASSKSAGVQETQYF. The CDR3 DNA reads TGTGCCAGCAGCAAATCGGCGGGAGTACAAGAGACCCAGTACTTC.

Concerning this clone itself: This specimen includes other DNA sequences encoding the same CDR3. This chain links TRBV29-1 with TRBJ2-1; the D gene is possibly TRBD1 (6 bases). V was trimmed by 4 bases and J by 0 bases, leaving 13 bases between them. CDR1 and CDR2 from the germline V gene are SQVTM and ANQGSEA. The CDR3 sequence is 15 residues long. CDR3 in amino acids: CSVGGTPSSYNEQFF. CDR3 nucleotides: TGCAGCGTTGGTGGGACACCAAGCTCCTACAATGAGCAGTTCTTC.